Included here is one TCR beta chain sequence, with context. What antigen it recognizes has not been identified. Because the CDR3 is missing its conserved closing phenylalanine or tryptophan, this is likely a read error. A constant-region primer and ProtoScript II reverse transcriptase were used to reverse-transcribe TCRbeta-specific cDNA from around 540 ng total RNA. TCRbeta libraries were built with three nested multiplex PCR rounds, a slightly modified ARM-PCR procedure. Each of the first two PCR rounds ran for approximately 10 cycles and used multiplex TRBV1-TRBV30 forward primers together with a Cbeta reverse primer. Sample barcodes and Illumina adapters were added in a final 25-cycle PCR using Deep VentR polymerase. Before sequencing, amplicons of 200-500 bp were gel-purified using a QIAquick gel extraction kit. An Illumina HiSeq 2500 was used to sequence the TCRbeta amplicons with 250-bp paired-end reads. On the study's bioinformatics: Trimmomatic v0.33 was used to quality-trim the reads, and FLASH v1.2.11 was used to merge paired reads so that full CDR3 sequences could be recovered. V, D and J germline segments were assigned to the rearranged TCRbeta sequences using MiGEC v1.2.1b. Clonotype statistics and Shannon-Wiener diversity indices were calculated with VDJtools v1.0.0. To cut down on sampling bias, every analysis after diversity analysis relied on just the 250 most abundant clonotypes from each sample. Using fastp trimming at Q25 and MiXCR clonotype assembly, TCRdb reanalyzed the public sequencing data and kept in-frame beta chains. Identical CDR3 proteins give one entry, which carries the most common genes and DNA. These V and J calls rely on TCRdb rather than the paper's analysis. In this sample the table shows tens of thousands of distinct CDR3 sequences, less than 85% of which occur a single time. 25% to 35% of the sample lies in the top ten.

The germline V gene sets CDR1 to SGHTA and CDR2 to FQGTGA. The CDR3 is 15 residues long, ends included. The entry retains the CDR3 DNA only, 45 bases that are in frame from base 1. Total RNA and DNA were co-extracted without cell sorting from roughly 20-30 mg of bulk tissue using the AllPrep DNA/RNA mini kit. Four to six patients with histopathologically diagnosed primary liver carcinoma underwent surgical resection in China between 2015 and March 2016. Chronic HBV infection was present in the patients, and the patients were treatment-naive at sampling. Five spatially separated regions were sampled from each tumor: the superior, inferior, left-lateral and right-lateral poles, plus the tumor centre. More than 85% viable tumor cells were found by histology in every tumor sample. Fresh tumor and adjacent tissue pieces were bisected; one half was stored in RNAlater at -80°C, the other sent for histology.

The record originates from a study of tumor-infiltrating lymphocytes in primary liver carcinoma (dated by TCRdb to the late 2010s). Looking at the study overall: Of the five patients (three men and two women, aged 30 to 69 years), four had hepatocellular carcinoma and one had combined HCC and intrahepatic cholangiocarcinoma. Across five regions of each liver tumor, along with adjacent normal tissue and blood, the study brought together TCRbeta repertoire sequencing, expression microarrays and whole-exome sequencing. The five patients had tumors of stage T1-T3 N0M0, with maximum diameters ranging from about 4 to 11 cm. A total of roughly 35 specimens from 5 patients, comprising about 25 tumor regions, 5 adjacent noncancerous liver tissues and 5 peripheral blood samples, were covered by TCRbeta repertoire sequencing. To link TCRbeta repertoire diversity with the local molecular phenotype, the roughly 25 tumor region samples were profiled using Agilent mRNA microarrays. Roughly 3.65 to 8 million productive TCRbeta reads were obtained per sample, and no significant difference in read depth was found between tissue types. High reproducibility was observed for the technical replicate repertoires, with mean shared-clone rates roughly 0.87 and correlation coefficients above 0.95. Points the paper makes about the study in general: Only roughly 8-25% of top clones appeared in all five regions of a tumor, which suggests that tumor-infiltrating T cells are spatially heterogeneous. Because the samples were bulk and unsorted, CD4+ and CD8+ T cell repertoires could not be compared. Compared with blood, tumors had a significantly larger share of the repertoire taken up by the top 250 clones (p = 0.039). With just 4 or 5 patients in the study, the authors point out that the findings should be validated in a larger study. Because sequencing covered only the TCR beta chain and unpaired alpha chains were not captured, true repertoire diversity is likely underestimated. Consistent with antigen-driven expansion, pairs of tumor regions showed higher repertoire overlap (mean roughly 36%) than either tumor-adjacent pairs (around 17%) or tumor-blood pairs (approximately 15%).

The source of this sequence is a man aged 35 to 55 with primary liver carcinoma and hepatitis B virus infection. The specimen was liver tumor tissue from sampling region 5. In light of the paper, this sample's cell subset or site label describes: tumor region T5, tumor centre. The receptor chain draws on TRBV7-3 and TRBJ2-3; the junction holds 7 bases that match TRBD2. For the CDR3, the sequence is CVSSPSSGSTDTQYL. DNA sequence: TGTGTCAGCAGCCCTAGTAGCGGGAGCACAGATACGCAGTATTTA.